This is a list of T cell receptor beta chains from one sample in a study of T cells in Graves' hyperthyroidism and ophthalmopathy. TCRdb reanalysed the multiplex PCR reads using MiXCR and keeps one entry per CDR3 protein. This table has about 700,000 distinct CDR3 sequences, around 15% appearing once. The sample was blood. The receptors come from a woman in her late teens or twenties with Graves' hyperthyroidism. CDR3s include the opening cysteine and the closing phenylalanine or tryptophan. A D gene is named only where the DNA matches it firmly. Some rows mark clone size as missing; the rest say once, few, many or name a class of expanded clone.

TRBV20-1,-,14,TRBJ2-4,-,CSATRSGSKNIQYF,TGCAGTGCTACGCGAAGCGGGTCCAAAAACATTCAGTACTTC
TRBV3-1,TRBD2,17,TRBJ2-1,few,CASSPGVLAGANNEQFF,TGTGCCAGCAGCCCAGGGGTACTAGCGGGGGCAAACAATGAGCAGTTCTTC
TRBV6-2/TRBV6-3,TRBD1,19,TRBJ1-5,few,CASSPSTGGLGFDNQPQHF,TGTGCCAGCAGTCCGTCGACAGGGGGTCTTGGGTTCGACAATCAGCCCCAGCATTTT
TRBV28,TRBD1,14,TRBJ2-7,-,CASSLWTGSDEQYF,TGTGCCAGCAGCTTATGGACAGGGAGCGACGAGCAGTACTTC
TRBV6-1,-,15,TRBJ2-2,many,CASSLVRDITGELFF,TGTGCCAGCAGTTTGGTACGGGACATAACCGGGGAGCTGTTTTTT
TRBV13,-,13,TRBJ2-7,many,CASSPRGFYEQYF,TGTGCCAGCAGTCCCAGGGGATTCTACGAGCAGTACTTC
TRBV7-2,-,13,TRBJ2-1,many,CASMDYSYNEQFF,TGTGCCAGCATGGACTACTCCTACAATGAGCAGTTCTTC
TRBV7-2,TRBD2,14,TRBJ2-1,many,CASKRRTSYNEQFF,TGTGCCAGCAAACGACGGACTAGCTACAATGAGCAGTTCTTC
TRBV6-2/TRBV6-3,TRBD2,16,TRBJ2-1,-,CASSLGAGEESYEQFF,TGTGCCAGCAGCCTAGGAGCGGGAGAGGAGAGTTATGAGCAGTTCTTC
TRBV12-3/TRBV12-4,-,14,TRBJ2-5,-,CASSLVPGWETQYF,TGTGCCAGCAGTTTAGTCCCAGGTTGGGAGACCCAGTACTTC
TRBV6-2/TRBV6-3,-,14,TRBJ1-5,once,CASSYGSGFQPQHF,TGTGCCAGCAGTTACGGGTCAGGATTTCAGCCCCAGCATTTT
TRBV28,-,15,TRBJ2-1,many,CASSSTGSSYNEQFF,TGTGCCAGCAGTTCAACAGGGAGCTCCTACAATGAGCAGTTCTTC
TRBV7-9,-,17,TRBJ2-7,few,CASSLEFRRGDSYEQYF,TGTGCCAGCAGCTTAGAATTTCGGCGCGGGGACTCCTACGAGCAGTACTTC
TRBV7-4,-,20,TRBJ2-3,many,CASSLAHSTNQPTPTDTQYF,TGTGCCAGCAGCTTAGCTCACTCAACAAACCAACCCACTCCCACAGATACGCAGTATTTT
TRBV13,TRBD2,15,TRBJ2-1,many,CASSPSGRPFYEQFF,TGTGCCAGCAGTCCTAGCGGGAGACCCTTCTATGAGCAGTTCTTC
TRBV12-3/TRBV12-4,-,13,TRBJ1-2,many,CASSFGSLYGYTF,TGTGCCAGCAGTTTTGGCAGTCTTTATGGCTACACCTTC
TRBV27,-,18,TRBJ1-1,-,CASSPRMTVVSLRYGAFF,TGTGCCAGCAGTCCTCGAATGACAGTTGTCTCCCTACGTTACGGAGCTTTCTTT
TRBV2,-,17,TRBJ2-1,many,CASSPLYSGPPGDEQFF,TGTGCCAGCAGCCCCCTATATTCTGGGCCGCCCGGGGATGAGCAGTTCTTC
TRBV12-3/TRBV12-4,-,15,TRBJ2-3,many,CASSPTGIRADTQYF,TGTGCCAGCAGTCCAACAGGGATCCGGGCAGATACGCAGTATTTT
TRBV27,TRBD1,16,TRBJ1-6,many,CASSSQGALKNSPLHF,TGTGCCAGCAGTTCTCAGGGGGCGTTGAAAAATTCACCCCTCCACTTT
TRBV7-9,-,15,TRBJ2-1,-,CASSFEAVSYNEQFF,TGTGCCAGCAGCTTCGAAGCAGTTAGCTACAATGAGCAGTTCTTC
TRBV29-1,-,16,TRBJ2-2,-,CSVEVPSTPFTGELFF,TGCAGCGTTGAAGTTCCTTCTACGCCGTTTACCGGGGAGCTGTTTTTT
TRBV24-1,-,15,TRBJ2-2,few,CATSDLTGSPGELFF,TGTGCCACCAGTGACTTGACAGGTTCACCCGGGGAGCTGTTTTTT
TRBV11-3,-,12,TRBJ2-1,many,CASSLSGDEQFF,TGTGCCAGCAGCTTATCTGGGGATGAGCAGTTCTTC
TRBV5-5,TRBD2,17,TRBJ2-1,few,CASSQVKREGLGNEQFF,TGTGCCAGCAGCCAAGTCAAGCGGGAGGGCCTCGGCAATGAGCAGTTCTTC
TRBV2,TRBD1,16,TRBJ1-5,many,CASSTGGKAGPVAQHF,TGTGCCAGTTCGACAGGGGGTAAAGCTGGACCTGTGGCCCAGCATTTT
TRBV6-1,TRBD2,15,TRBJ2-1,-,CASSLTSETYNEQFF,TGTGCCAGCAGCCTCACTAGCGAGACCTACAATGAGCAGTTCTTC
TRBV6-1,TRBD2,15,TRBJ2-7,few,CASGQREASSYEQYF,TGTGCCAGCGGGCAACGGGAGGCCAGCTCCTACGAGCAGTACTTC
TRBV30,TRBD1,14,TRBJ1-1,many,CAWYDRGVNTEAFF,TGTGCCTGGTACGACAGGGGGGTGAACACTGAAGCTTTCTTT
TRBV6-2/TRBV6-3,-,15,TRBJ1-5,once,CASSGGPYNNQPQHF,TGTGCCAGCAGTGGGGGTCCATATAATAATCAGCCCCAGCATTTT
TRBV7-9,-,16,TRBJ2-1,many,CASSLGGSGPYNEQFF,TGTGCCAGCAGCTTAGGGGGGAGCGGGCCCTACAATGAGCAGTTCTTC
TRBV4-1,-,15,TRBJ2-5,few,CASSQDPGDQQTQYF,TGCGCCAGCAGCCAAGATCCCGGGGATCAGCAGACCCAGTACTTC
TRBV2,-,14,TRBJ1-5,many,CASRAVGQYQPQHF,TGTGCCAGCAGGGCTGTAGGACAGTATCAGCCCCAGCATTTT